Listed below are T cell receptor beta chains from one sample, sequenced in a study of cytomegalovirus exposure and HLA in healthy donors. The repertoire was sequenced with immunoSEQ multiplex PCR; TCRdb's copy has only in-frame clones and lacks some. The sample has some 140,000 clones, about 82% seen once; the top ten hold under 5.5%. The sequencing sample was made of PBMCs. All receptors derive from a man aged 30 to 45 in good health. CDR3s include the opening cysteine and the closing phenylalanine or tryptophan. A D gene is named only where the DNA matches it firmly. Clone size is shown for a subset of rows, as once, few, many or a class of expanded clone.

D	V	J	size	CDR3	DNA
NA	TRBV28	TRBJ2-7	few	CASSHFRGGGYEQYF	TGTGCCAGCAGCCACTTCCGGGGAGGTGGATACGAGCAGTACTTC
TRBD2	TRBV25-1	TRBJ2-7	NA	CASRPGGGGEQYF	TGTGCCAGCAGGCCCGGCGGGGGAGGCGAGCAGTACTTC
TRBD2	TRBV10-3	TRBJ2-7	NA	CAISEGLAGSLYEQYF	TGTGCCATCAGTGAGGGCCTAGCGGGATCCCTCTACGAGCAGTACTTC
NA	TRBV12-5	TRBJ2-7	NA	CASGRGLVYEQYF	TGTGCTAGTGGTAGAGGGCTAGTCTACGAGCAGTACTTC
NA	TRBV19	TRBJ2-3	NA	CASTQGLSTDTQYF	TGTGCCAGTACGCAGGGGTTAAGCACAGATACGCAGTATTTT
NA	TRBV12-2	TRBJ1-6	NA	CASRPLGGINSPLHF	TGTGCAAGTCGCCCCCTAGGAGGTATCAATTCACCCCTCCACTTT
TRBD1	TRBV7-3	TRBJ2-5	NA	CASSLIGQGGHQETQYF	TGTGCCAGCAGCTTAATCGGACAGGGGGGACATCAAGAGACCCAGTACTTC
TRBD1	TRBV28	TRBJ1-4	NA	CASSSGQDNEKLFF	TGTGCCAGCAGTTCAGGACAGGATAATGAAAAACTGTTTTTT
NA	TRBV9	TRBJ1-1	NA	CASSPRSLGTEAFF	TGTGCCAGCAGCCCCAGGTCTTTGGGCACTGAAGCTTTCTTT
NA	TRBV2	TRBJ1-1	NA	CASRSLGVTEAFF	TGTGCCAGCAGAAGCCTCGGGGTCACTGAAGCTTTCTTT
NA	TRBV2	TRBJ1-6	NA	CASSTGLPRSPLHF	TGTGCCAGCAGCACAGGGTTACCCCGTTCACCCCTCCACTTT
NA	TRBV6-1	TRBJ1-1	NA	CASSEPHSLEAFF	TGTGCCAGCAGTGAACCCCACAGTCTTGAAGCTTTCTTT
NA	TRBV28	TRBJ2-1	NA	CASSSGGSSYNEQFF	TGTGCCAGCAGTTCTGGTGGGAGTAGCTACAATGAGCAGTTCTTC
NA	TRBV29-1	TRBJ2-7	NA	CSAQFGVSYEQYF	TGCAGCGCCCAGTTCGGGGTCTCCTACGAGCAGTACTTC
NA	TRBV5-4	TRBJ1-1	NA	CASSLPQPNTEAFF	TGTGCCAGCAGCTTGCCACAGCCGAACACTGAAGCTTTCTTT
NA	TRBV4-3	TRBJ2-2	few	CASSYPRGPPPGELFF	TGCGCCAGCAGCTACCCTAGGGGCCCTCCTCCCGGGGAGCTGTTTTTT
TRBD1	TRBV5-4	TRBJ2-1	NA	CASSLKGTASYNEQFF	TGTGCCAGCAGCTTGAAAGGGACAGCCTCTTACAATGAGCAGTTCTTC
TRBD2	TRBV5-1	TRBJ2-1	few	CASSLVGGLAEEQFF	TGCGCCAGCAGCTTGGTGGGGGGACTAGCCGAAGAGCAGTTCTTC